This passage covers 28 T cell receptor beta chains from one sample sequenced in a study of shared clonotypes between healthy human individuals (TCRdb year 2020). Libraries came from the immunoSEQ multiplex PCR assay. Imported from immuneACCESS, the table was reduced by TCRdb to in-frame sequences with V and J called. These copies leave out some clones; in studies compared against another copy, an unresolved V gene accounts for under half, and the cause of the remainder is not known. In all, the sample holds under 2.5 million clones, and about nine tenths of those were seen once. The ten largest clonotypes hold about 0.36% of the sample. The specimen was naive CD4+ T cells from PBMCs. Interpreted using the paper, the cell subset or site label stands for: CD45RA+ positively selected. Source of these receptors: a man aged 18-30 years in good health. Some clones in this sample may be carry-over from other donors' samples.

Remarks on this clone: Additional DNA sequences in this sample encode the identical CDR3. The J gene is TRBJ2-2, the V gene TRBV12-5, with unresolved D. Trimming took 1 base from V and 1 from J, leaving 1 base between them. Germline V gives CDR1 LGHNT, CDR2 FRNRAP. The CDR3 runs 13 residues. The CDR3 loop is CASGLGNTGELFF. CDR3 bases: TGTGCTAGTGGTTTGGGGAACACCGGGGAGCTGTTTTTT.

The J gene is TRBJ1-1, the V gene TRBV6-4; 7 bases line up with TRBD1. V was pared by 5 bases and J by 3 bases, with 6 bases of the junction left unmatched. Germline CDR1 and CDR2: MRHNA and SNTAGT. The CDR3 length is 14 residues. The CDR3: CASSRTGGDTEAFF. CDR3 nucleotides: TGTGCCAGCAGTCGGACAGGCGGGGACACTGAAGCTTTCTTT.

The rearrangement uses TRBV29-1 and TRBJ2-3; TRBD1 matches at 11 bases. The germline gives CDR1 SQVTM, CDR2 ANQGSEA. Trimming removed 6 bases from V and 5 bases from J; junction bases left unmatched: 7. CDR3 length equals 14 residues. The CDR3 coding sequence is TGCAGCGTCGCCTGGACAGGGGGCAGAGATACGCAGTATTTT. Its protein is CSVAWTGGRDTQYF.

The CDR3 here is CASSGGYSYTF. The CDR3 DNA reads TGTGCCAGCAGTGGCGGGTATAGCTACACCTTC. The chain joins TRBV2 to TRBJ1-2; unclear D gene. Germline assignment: CDR1 SNHLY and CDR2 FYNNEI. The length of the CDR3 is 11 residues. Trimming left V 4 bases short and J 9 bases short, with 9 bases between.

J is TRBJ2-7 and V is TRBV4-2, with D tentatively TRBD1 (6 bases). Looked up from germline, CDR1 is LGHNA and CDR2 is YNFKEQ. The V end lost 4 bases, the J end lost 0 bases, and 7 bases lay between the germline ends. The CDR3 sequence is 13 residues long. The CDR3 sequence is CASSRDNSYEQYF. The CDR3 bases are TGTGCCAGCAGCCGGGACAACTCCTACGAGCAGTACTTC.

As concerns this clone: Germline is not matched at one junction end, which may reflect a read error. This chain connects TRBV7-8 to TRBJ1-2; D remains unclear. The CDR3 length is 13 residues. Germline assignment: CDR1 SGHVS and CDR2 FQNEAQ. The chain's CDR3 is CASSLSVAARVSF. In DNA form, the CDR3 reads TGTGCCAGCAGCTTATCGGTGGCAGCTCGGGTCTCCTTC.

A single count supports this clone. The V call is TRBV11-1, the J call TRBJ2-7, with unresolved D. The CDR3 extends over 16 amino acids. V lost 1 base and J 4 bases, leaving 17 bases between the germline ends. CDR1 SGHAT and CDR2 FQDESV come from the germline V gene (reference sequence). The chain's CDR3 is CASSLVFSTEHYEQYF. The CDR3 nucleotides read TGTGCCAGCAGCTTAGTTTTTAGCACGGAACATTACGAGCAGTACTTC. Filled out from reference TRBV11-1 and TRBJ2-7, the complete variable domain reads EAEVAQSPRYKITEKSQAVAFWCDPISGHATLYWYRQILGQGPELLVQFQDESVVDDSQLPKDRFSAERLKGVDSTLKIQPAELGDSAMYLCASSLVFSTEHYEQYFGPGTRLTVT.

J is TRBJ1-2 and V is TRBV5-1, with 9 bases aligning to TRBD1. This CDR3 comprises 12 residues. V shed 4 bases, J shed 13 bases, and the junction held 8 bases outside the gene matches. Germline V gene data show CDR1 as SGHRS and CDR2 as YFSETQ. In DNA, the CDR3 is TGCGCCAGCAGCCCAGGGACAGGGTATATCACCTTC. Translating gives CASSPGTGYITF.

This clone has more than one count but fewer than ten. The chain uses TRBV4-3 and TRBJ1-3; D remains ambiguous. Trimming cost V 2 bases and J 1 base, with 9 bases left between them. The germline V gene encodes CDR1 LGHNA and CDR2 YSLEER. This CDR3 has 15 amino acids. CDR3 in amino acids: CASSQRRASGNTIYF. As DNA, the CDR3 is TGCGCCAGCAGCCAAAGGCGGGCTTCTGGAAACACCATATATTTT.

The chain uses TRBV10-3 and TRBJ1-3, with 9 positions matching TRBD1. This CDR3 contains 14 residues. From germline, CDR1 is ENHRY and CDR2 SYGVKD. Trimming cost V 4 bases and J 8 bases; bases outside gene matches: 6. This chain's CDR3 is CAISVTGGLDTIYF. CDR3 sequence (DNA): TGTGCCATCAGTGTAACAGGGGGCCTCGACACCATATATTTT.

DNA for the CDR3: TGCGCCAGCAGCGGATCGGGACTGACCTACGAGCAGTACTTC. This gives the protein CASSGSGLTYEQYF. This rearrangement joins TRBV5-1 to TRBJ2-7; D possibly corresponds to TRBD2 (6 bases). Germline values: CDR1 SGHRS, CDR2 YFSETQ. The CDR3 runs 14 residues. V shed 4 bases and J shed 2 bases, with 13 bases lying between them.

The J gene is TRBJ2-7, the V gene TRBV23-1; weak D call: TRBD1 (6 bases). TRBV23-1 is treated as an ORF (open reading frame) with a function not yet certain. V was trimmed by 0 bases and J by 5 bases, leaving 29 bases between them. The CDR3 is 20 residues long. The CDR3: CASSQSMVGKQGPRFHEQYF. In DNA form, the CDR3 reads TGCGCCAGCAGTCAATCGATGGTGGGGAAACAGGGTCCTCGATTCCACGAGCAGTACTTC.

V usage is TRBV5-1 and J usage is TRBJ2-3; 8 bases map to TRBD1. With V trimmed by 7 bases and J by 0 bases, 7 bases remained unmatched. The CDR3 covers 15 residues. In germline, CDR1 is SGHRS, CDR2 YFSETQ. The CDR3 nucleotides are TGCGCCAGCGGACCCGGGACAGGAAGCACAGATACGCAGTATTTT. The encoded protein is CASGPGTGSTDTQYF.

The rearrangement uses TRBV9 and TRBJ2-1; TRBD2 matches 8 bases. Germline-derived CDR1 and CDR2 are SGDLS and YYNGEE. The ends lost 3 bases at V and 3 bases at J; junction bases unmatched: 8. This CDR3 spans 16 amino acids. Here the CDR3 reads CASSALRGGLYNEQFF. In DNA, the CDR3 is TGTGCCAGCAGCGCCCTTCGGGGGGGCCTCTACAATGAGCAGTTCTTC.

In DNA form, the CDR3 reads TGTGCCAGCAGTCACTCCGGGACAGGGGAAAACTATGGCTACACCTTC. It encodes CASSHSGTGENYGYTF. The chain uses TRBV28 and TRBJ1-2, with 10 bases lining up with TRBD1. The ends lost 5 bases at V and 2 bases at J; junction bases unmatched: 8. In germline, CDR1 is MDHEN, CDR2 SYDVKM. The CDR3 is 16 amino acids.

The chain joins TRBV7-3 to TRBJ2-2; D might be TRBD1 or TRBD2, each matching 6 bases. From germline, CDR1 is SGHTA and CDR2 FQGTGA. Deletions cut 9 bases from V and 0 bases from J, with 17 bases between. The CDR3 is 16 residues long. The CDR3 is CASKSPGGANTGELFF. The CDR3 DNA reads TGTGCCAGTAAAAGTCCCGGGGGCGCGAACACCGGGGAGCTGTTTTTT. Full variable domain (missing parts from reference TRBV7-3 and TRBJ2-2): GAGVSQTPSNKVTEKGKYVELRCDPISGHTALYWYRQSLGQGPEFLIYFQGTGAADDSGLPNDRFFAVRPEGSVSTLKIQRTERGDSAVYLCASKSPGGANTGELFFGEGSRLTVL.

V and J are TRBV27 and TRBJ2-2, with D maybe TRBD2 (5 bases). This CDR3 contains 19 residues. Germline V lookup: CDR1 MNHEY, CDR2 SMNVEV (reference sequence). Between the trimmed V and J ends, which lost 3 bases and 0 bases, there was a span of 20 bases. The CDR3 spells CASSLTPPTRIANTGELFF. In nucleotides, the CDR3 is TGTGCCAGCAGTTTGACCCCCCCTACTAGAATTGCGAACACCGGGGAGCTGTTTTTT.

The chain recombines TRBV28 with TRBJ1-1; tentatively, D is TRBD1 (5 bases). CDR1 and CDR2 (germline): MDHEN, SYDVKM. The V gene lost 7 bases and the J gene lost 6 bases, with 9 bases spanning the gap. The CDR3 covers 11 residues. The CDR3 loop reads CASTGTPEAFF. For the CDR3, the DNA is TGTGCCAGCACAGGGACCCCTGAAGCTTTCTTT.

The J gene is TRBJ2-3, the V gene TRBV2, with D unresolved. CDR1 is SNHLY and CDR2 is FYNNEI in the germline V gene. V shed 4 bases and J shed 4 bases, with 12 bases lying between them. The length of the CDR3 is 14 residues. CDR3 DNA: TGTGCCAGCAGTGTGGTTAAGGTAGCAGATACGCAGTATTTT. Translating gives CASSVVKVADTQYF. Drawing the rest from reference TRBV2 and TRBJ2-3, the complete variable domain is EPEVTQTPSHQVTQMGQEVILRCVPISNHLYFYWYRQILGQKVEFLVSFYNNEISEKSEIFDDQFSVERPDGSNFTLKIRSTKLEDSAMYFCASSVVKVADTQYFGPGTRLTVL.

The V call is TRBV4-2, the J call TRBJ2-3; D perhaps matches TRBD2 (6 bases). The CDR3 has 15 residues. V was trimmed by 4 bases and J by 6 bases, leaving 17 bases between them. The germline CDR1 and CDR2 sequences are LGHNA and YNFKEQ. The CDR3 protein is CASSPPGAEADTQYF. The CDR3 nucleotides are TGTGCCAGCAGCCCTCCGGGAGCCGAGGCGGATACGCAGTATTTT.

CDR3 region: CASSSRTSGRDNEQFF. DNA of the CDR3: TGTGCCAGCAGCTCAAGGACTAGCGGGAGAGACAATGAGCAGTTCTTC. The chain couples TRBV5-4 to TRBJ2-1; 13 bases are shared with TRBD2. The CDR3 runs 16 residues. The V segment lost 3 bases and the J segment 5 bases; nucleotides outside the gene matches: 5. Germline CDR1 is SGHNT and CDR2 is YYREEE (reference sequence).

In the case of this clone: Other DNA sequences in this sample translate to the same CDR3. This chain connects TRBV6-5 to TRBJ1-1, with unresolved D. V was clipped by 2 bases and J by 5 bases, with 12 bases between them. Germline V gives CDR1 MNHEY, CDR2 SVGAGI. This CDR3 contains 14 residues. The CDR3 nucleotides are TGTGCCAGCAGTTACAGTCCGGCTGGGACTGAAGCTTTCTTT. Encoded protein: CASSYSPAGTEAFF.

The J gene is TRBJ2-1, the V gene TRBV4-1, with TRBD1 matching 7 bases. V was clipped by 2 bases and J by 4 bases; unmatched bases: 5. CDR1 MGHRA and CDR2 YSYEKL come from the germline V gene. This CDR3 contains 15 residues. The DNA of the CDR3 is TGCGCCAGCAGCCAACCGGGACAGCATTACAATGAGCAGTTCTTC. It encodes CASSQPGQHYNEQFF.

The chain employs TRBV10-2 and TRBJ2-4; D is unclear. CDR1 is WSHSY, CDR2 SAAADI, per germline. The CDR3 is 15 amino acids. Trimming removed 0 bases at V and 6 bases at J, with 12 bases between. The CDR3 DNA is TGCGCCAGCAGTGAGTCGACCCTTCGCGTAAACATTCAGTACTTC. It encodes CASSESTLRVNIQYF.

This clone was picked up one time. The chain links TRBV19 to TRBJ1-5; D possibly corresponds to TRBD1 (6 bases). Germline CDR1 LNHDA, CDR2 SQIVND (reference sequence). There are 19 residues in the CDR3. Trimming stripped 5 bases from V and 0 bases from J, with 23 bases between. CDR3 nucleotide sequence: TGTGCCAGTAGTCCCCACTGGGGGCAGGGCCCTAATAGCAATCAGCCCCAGCATTTT. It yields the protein CASSPHWGQGPNSNQPQHF.

CDR3 protein: CASSPDLSPYEQYF. Here the CDR3 DNA reads TGTGCCAGCAGCCCCGACCTAAGCCCCTACGAGCAGTACTTC. The gene calls are TRBV6-5 and TRBJ2-7; D gene unclear. The V and J ends lost 6 bases and 2 bases respectively, with 14 bases between them. The CDR3 spans 14 residues. CDR1 and CDR2 from the germline V gene are MNHEY and SVGAGI.

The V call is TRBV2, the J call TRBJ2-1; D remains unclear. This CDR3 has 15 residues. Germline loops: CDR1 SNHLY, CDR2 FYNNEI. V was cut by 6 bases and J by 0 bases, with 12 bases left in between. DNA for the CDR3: TGTGCCAGCAGACAAGGCAGTAGCTCCTACAATGAGCAGTTCTTC. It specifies CASRQGSSSYNEQFF.

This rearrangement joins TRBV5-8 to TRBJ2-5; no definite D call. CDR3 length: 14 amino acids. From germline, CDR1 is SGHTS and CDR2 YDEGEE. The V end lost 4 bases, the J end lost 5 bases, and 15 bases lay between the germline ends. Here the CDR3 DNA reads TGTGCCAGCAGCCCGCAGGCCCGCCAGGAGACCCAGTACTTC. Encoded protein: CASSPQARQETQYF.